This T cell receptor beta chain emerged from a study of cytomegalovirus exposure and HLA in healthy donors. Looked up from germline, CDR1 is SGHTS and CDR2 is YDEGEE. V lost 3 bases, J lost 3 bases, and 8 bases stayed unmatched. This CDR3 is built from 17 residues. Note on this clone: Its antigen is not known.

Study results and limitations: An analysis was carried out later, and it reportedly showed fewer N-insertions in an Asian-associated ancestry cluster than the 666-donor mean. Per a prior analysis, the majority of TCR beta V segments were productive roughly 90% or roughly 30% of the time. Specificity of a few CMV-associated chains for CMV antigens was verified in vitro. Reportedly, diagnosis of cytomegalovirus status by the classifier showed high specificity and sensitivity.

The primer mix had 60 Vbeta and 13 Jbeta primers. Repertoires were generated with immunoSEQ multiplex PCR, while TCRdb's copy carries only in-frame clones and drops some. This table has 150,000 to 200,000 clones, more than 65% appearing once. Sequenced sample: PBMCs. The receptor's source is a woman aged 45-65 years in good health and CMV-seronegative. V gene TRBV5-8 combines with J gene TRBJ2-2; 10 nucleotides agree with TRBD2. DNA of the CDR3: TGTGCCAGCAGCTCAGGACCTAGCGGGGGATACACCGGGGAGCTGTTTTTT. Encoded protein: CASSSGPSGGYTGELFF.